Below are 3 T cell receptor beta chains sequenced from a single sample in a study of control samples from healthy donors and cancer patients. Profiling relied on immunoSEQ multiplex PCR, and the TCRdb table lists in-frame clones only, not all of them. The sample yields over 100,000 clones, about nine tenths seen once. The sample consisted of blood. These receptors all stem from a man younger than 35 in good health.

The genes are TRBV7-2 and TRBJ2-7; TRBD2 is a possible D gene (7 bases). The V end was cut by 5 bases, the J end by 0 bases, with 14 bases between. The CDR3 spans 15 residues. Germline V gene sequence: CDR1 SGHTA, CDR2 FQGNSA. The CDR3 sequence is CASSVGGGSSYEQYF. The DNA for the CDR3 is TGTGCCAGCAGCGTGGGAGGGGGGAGCTCCTACGAGCAGTACTTC.

This clone has only one observation. CDR3 in amino acids: CASGPGGVYEQYF. The CDR3 DNA reads as TGTGCCAGCGGCCCGGGAGGGGTCTACGAGCAGTACTTC. This chain uses TRBV6-6 with TRBJ2-7; 8 positions match TRBD2. Germline CDR1 and CDR2: MNHNY and SVGAGI (reference sequence). The length of the CDR3 is 13 residues. V lost 8 bases, J lost 3 bases, and 6 bases stayed unmatched.

The chain carries TRBV6-1 and TRBJ2-7; D not certain. V shed 0 bases and J shed 4 bases, with 7 bases lying between them. The CDR3 has 13 amino acids. Germline CDR1 is MNHNS and CDR2 is SASEGT. The CDR3 region has the DNA TGTGCCAGCAGTGAAGCTCCTCCATACGAGCAGTACTTC. This sequence encodes CASSEAPPYEQYF.